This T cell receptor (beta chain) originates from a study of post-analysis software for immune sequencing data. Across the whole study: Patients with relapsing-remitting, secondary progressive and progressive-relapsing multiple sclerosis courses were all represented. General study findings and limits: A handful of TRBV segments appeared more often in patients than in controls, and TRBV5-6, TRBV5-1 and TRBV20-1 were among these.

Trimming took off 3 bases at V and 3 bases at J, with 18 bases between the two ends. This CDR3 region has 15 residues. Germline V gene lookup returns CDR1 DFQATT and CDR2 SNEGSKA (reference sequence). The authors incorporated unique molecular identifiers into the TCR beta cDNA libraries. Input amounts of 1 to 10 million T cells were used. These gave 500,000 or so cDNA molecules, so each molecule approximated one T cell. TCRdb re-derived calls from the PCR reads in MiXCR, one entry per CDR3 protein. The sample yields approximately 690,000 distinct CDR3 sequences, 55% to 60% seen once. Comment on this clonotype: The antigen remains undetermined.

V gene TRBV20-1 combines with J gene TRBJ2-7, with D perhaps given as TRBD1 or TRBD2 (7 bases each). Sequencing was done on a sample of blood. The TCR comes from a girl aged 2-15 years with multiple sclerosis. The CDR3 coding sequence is TGCAGTGCTAGCTTCCGAGCGGGACAGAACTACGAGCAGTACTTC. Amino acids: CSASFRAGQNYEQYF.